Sequencing of this TCR beta chain was carried out in a study of control samples from healthy donors and cancer patients. Repertoires were generated with immunoSEQ multiplex PCR, while TCRdb's copy carries only in-frame clones and drops some. Here the sample spans about 80,000 clones, 91% being singletons. This CDR3 spans 13 amino acids. V was trimmed by 4 bases and J by 3 bases, leaving 10 bases between them. Germline CDR1 is SGHNT and CDR2 is YYREEE (reference sequence). The TCR sequence derives from a man aged 50-59 years in good health. The specimen was blood. The genes are TRBV5-4 and TRBJ1-2; weak D call: TRBD1 (5 bases). Here the CDR3 DNA reads TGTGCCAGCAGCCCCGGGGGGGACTATGGCTACACCTTC. Amino acids: CASSPGGDYGYTF.